These 22 T cell receptor beta chains share one sample of origin, sequenced in a study of shared clonotypes between healthy human individuals. Using immunoSEQ multiplex PCR, the repertoire was profiled, and TCRdb retains in-frame clones only, with some absent. Among around 2,000,000 clones, 95% were seen once, and the ten largest hold more than 0.1%. The sample was naive CD4+ T cells sorted from blood. Subset indicated: CD45RA+ positively selected. These receptors all come from a man younger than 35 in good health.

A remark on this clone: The sample contains more than one DNA sequence encoding this CDR3. The V gene is TRBV4-3, the J gene TRBJ2-7; TRBD2 agrees at 13 bases. Looked up from germline, CDR1 is LGHNA and CDR2 is YSLEER. The junction had 4 bases not matched to a gene; V was cut back by 6 bases and J by 2 bases. The length of the CDR3 is 15 residues. The CDR3 is CASSQGTSGTYEQYF. CDR3 DNA sequence: TGCGCCAGCAGTCAGGGGACTAGCGGGACCTACGAGCAGTACTTC.

The chain combines TRBV18 with TRBJ2-2; 9 bases are a match to TRBD1. The CDR3 is made up of 17 amino acids. V gave up 2 bases and J gave up 5 bases; unmatched junction bases: 9. Germline CDR1 KGHSH, CDR2 LQKENI. CDR3 sequence reads: CASSPAGTGSVTGELFF. As DNA, the CDR3 is TGTGCCAGCTCACCAGCCGGGACAGGGTCGGTAACCGGGGAGCTGTTTTTT.

The V call is TRBV6-5, the J call TRBJ2-7; TRBD1 agrees at 7 bases. This CDR3 is built from 14 residues. J was trimmed by 3 bases and V by 5 bases; bases with no gene match: 7. Germline V gene data show CDR1 as MNHEY and CDR2 as SVGAGI. In nucleotides, the CDR3 is TGTGCCAGCAGTGAGACAGGGAAGATCTACGAGCAGTACTTC. This sequence encodes CASSETGKIYEQYF.

This rearrangement joins TRBV30 to TRBJ2-4; D not certain. The germline gives CDR1 GTSNPN, CDR2 SVGIG (reference sequence). Trimming left V 2 bases short and J 7 bases short, with 9 bases between. The CDR3 runs to 12 residues. The CDR3 coding sequence is TGTGCCTGGAGTCACGATCCGAACATTCAGTACTTC. Its protein product is CAWSHDPNIQYF.

The V call is TRBV10-2, the J call TRBJ1-2; D ambiguous. Looked up from germline, CDR1 is WSHSY and CDR2 is SAAADI. The CDR3 loop spans 15 amino acids. V gave up 6 bases and J gave up 1 base, with 15 bases separating them. CDR3: CASRRRSPDNYGYTF. The CDR3 coding sequence is TGCGCCAGCAGGCGCCGGTCCCCAGATAACTATGGCTACACCTTC.

This chain connects TRBV6-1 to TRBJ2-2; no firm D call. This CDR3 has 16 amino acids. Germline CDR1 and CDR2: MNHNS and SASEGT. Trimming shortened V by 1 base and J by 3 bases, and 12 bases separated the two germline ends. CDR3 in amino acids: CASSEVDGRYTGELFF. DNA of the CDR3: TGTGCCAGCAGTGAAGTGGACGGAAGGTACACCGGGGAGCTGTTTTTT.

V and J are TRBV19 and TRBJ1-6; D possibly corresponds to TRBD1 (5 bases). With 5 bases removed from V and 9 bases from J, the gap between germline ends came to 14 bases. CDR1 is LNHDA and CDR2 is SQIVND in the germline V gene (reference sequence). CDR3 length: 14 residues. CDR3 DNA sequence: TGTGCCAGTAGTGCGACAGCGCTGGGTTCACCCCTCCACTTT. Translated, it gives CASSATALGSPLHF.

The chain is built from TRBV6-5 and TRBJ2-3; TRBD1 agrees at 9 bases. After removal of 1 base from V and 5 bases from J, the junction contained 1 base not matched to a gene. The V gene's germline CDR1 is MNHEY and CDR2 SVGAGI. This CDR3 comprises 14 residues. As DNA, the CDR3 is TGTGCCAGCAGTTACTACAGGGGGCGAGATACGCAGTATTTT. Its protein is CASSYYRGRDTQYF.

In regard to this clone: Other DNA variants within this sample encode the same CDR3. V gene TRBV6-5 combines with J gene TRBJ1-2, with 9 positions matching TRBD1. The CDR3 is 12 amino acids. Germline V gives CDR1 MNHEY, CDR2 SVGAGI. Trimming at V came to 5 bases and at J to 8 bases, leaving 3 bases not matched to a gene. The chain's CDR3 is CASSTTGGGYTF. The CDR3 bases are TGTGCCAGCAGTACCACAGGGGGCGGCTACACCTTC.

This rearrangement joins TRBV10-3 to TRBJ2-7; 8 bases agree with TRBD1. V was pared by 3 bases and J by 9 bases, with 13 bases of the junction left unmatched. CDR1 is ENHRY and CDR2 is SYGVKD in the germline V gene. CDR3 length: 15 amino acids. CDR3 nucleotides: TGTGCCATCAGTGACGCGACAGGGGCTATATTCGGGCAGTACTTC. Translating it yields CAISDATGAIFGQYF.

V and J are TRBV5-4 and TRBJ2-7; D unresolved. This CDR3 has 14 residues. Germline-derived CDR1 and CDR2 are SGHNT and YYREEE (reference sequence). Trimming removed 4 bases from V and 7 bases from J, with 18 bases in between. The CDR3 DNA reads as TGTGCCAGCAGCCATCCGGCGAGTTTAGAAGAGCAGTACTTC. This encodes CASSHPASLEEQYF.

The chain links TRBV6-1 to TRBJ1-5; the match to TRBD1 covers 9 bases. Germline trimming cut 3 bases from V and 6 bases from J; bases unmatched to any gene: 9. The V gene's germline CDR1 is MNHNS and CDR2 SASEGT. CDR3 length equals 16 residues. CDR3 DNA sequence: TGTGCCAGCAGTGAGTTGGGACAGGGATCGGGTCAGCCCCAGCATTTT. It specifies CASSELGQGSGQPQHF.

This clone was detected once. The genes are TRBV30 and TRBJ2-3; 9 bases align to TRBD1. CDR1 and CDR2 from the germline V gene are GTSNPN and SVGIG (reference sequence). CDR3 length equals 14 residues. V trimming: 3 bases; J trimming: 1 base; junction bases outside the gene matches: 2. CDR3 region: CAWRTGGGTDTQYF. For the CDR3, the DNA is TGTGCCTGGAGGACAGGGGGAGGCACAGATACGCAGTATTTT.

The gene calls are TRBV18 and TRBJ1-2; perhaps TRBD1 as D (6 bases). With 2 bases removed from V and 4 bases from J, the gap between germline ends came to 14 bases. The CDR3 covers 15 residues. CDR1 KGHSH and CDR2 LQKENI come from the germline V gene. In nucleotides, the CDR3 is TGTGCCAGCTCACCAGAGACAGGAGGCTCCTATGGCTACACCTTC. Translation: CASSPETGGSYGYTF.

The rearrangement uses TRBV11-3 and TRBJ2-2; TRBD2 agrees at 7 bases. The CDR3 runs to 17 residues. CDR1 and CDR2 from the germline V gene are SGHNT and YENEEA. V dropped 5 bases and J dropped 0; count of bases not matched to a gene: 9. The CDR3 nucleotides are TGTGCCAGCAGCCCGACTAGCTGGGACCCGAACACCGGGGAGCTGTTTTTT. It is translated as CASSPTSWDPNTGELFF. Based on the CDR3 plus reference TRBV11-3 and TRBJ2-2, the full variable domain is EAGVVQSPRYKIIEKKQPVAFWCNPISGHNTLYWYLQNLGQGPELLIRYENEEAVDDSQLPKDRFSAERLKGVDSTLKIQPAELGDSAVYLCASSPTSWDPNTGELFFGEGSRLTVL.

The chain is built from TRBV19 and TRBJ1-2, with 7 bases aligning to TRBD1. V gave up 4 bases and J gave up 3 bases; unmatched junction bases: 8. The CDR3 contains 15 residues. The V gene's germline CDR1 is LNHDA and CDR2 SQIVND (reference sequence). The CDR3 nucleotides read TGTGCCAGTAGTACACGCCCCGGGACAGACTATGGCTACACCTTC. Translating gives CASSTRPGTDYGYTF.

The V call is TRBV19, the J call TRBJ1-5; the D is unclear. The germline V gene has CDR1 LNHDA and CDR2 SQIVND (reference sequence). V shed 8 bases and J shed 5 bases, with 13 bases lying between them. The CDR3 is made up of 13 amino acids. In DNA form, the CDR3 reads TGTGCCAGTTCGCTGAAGAGGGATCAGCCCCAGCATTTT. The encoded protein is CASSLKRDQPQHF.

The chain employs TRBV2 and TRBJ1-5; D not certain. Deletions cut 4 bases from V and 1 base from J, with 14 bases between. Germline CDR1 is SNHLY and CDR2 is FYNNEI. This CDR3 is built from 16 residues. The CDR3 spells CASSGSPVGSNQPQHF. CDR3 nucleotide sequence: TGTGCCAGCAGTGGATCCCCGGTGGGCAGCAATCAGCCCCAGCATTTT.

The V call is TRBV7-9, the J call TRBJ1-5; D may be TRBD1 (5 bases). The germline gives CDR1 SEHNR, CDR2 FQNEAQ (reference sequence). The CDR3 extends over 16 amino acids. The V end was cut by 0 bases, the J end by 5 bases, with 14 bases between. CDR3 coding DNA: TGTGCCAGCAGCTTAGCGCTGGGGCAGGGTCATCAGCCCCAGCATTTT. Its translation is CASSLALGQGHQPQHF.

This clone was counted between two and nine times. The chain links TRBV5-1 to TRBJ1-6, with 8 positions matching TRBD1. The junction had 11 bases not matched to a gene; V was cut back by 3 bases and J by 9 bases. CDR1 SGHRS and CDR2 YFSETQ come from the germline V gene. The CDR3 loop spans 16 amino acids. CDR3 in DNA: TGCGCCAGCAGCTCCGGACCGACAGGGGAGATTTCACCCCTCCACTTT. As protein: CASSSGPTGEISPLHF.

The V call is TRBV7-2, the J call TRBJ2-2; no clear D. CDR1 is SGHTA and CDR2 is FQGNSA in the germline V gene. Trimming stripped 2 bases from V and 7 bases from J, with 5 bases between. The CDR3 totals 12 residues. The CDR3 region has the DNA TGTGCCAGCAGCTTATTTATCGGGGAGCTGTTTTTT. Residues: CASSLFIGELFF.

The chain combines TRBV6-6 with TRBJ2-1; 8 bases are shared with TRBD2. V lost 7 bases to trimming and J lost 15 bases; unmatched junction nucleotides: 23. The CDR3 contains 16 residues. Germline V lookup: CDR1 MNHNY, CDR2 SVGAGI (reference sequence). CDR3 residues: CASITGTSGIRASPFF. CDR3 nucleotides: TGTGCCAGCATCACCGGGACTAGTGGAATTCGGGCCTCCCCGTTCTTC.